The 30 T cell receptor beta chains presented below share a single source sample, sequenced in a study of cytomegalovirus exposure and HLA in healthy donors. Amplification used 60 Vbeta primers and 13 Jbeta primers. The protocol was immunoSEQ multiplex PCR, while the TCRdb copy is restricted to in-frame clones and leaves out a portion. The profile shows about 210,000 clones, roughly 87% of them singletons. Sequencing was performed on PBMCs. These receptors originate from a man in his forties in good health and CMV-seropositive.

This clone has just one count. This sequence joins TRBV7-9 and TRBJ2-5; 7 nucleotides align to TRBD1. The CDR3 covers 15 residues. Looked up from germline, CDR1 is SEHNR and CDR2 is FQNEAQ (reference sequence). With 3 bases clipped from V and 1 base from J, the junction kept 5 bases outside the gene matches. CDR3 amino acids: CASSFQRQGQETQYF. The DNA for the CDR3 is TGTGCCAGCAGCTTCCAACGACAGGGCCAAGAGACCCAGTACTTC.

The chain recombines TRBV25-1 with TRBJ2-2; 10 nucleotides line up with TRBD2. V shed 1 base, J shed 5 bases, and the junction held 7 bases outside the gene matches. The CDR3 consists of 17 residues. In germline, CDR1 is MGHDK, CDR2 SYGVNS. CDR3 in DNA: TGTGCCAGCAGTGAATTCAGAAGCGGGAGGGCGACCGGGGAGCTGTTTTTT. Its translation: CASSEFRSGRATGELFF.

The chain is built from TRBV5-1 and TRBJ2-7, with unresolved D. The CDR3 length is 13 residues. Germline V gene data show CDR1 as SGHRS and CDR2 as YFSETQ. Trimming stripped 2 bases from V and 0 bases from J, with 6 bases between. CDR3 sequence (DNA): TGCGCCAGCAGCTTTACAAACTCCTACGAGCAGTACTTC. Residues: CASSFTNSYEQYF.

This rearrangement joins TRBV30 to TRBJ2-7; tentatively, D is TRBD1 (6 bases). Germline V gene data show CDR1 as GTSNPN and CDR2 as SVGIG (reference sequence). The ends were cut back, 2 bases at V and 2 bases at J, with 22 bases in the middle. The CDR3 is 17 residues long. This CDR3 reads CAWSPRGGAQYPYEQYF. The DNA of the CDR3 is TGTGCCTGGAGTCCCCGAGGGGGAGCCCAATACCCCTACGAGCAGTACTTC.

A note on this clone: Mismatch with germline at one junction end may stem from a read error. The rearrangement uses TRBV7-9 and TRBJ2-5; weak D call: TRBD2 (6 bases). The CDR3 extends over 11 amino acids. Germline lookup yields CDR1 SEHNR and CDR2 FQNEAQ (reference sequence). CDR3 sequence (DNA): TGTGCCAGCACCTTAGGCGGGGACCAGTACTTC. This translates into CASTLGGDQYF.

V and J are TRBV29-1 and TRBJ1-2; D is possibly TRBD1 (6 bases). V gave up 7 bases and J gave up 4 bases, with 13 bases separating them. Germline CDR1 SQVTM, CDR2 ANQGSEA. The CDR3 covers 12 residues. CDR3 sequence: CSAPGQPYGYTF. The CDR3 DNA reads TGCAGCGCCCCCGGACAGCCCTATGGCTACACCTTC. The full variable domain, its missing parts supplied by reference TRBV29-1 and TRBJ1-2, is SAVISQKPSRDICQRGTSLTIQCQVDSQVTMMFWYRQQPGQSLTLIATANQGSEATYESGFVIDKFPISRPNLTFSTLTVSNMSPEDSSIYLCSAPGQPYGYTFGSGTRLTVV.

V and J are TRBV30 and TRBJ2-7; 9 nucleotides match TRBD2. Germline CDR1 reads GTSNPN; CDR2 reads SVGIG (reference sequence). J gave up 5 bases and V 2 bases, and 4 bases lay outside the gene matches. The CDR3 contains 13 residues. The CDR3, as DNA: TGTGCCTGGAGTCTACTAGCGGGTCACGAGCAGTACTTC. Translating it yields CAWSLLAGHEQYF.

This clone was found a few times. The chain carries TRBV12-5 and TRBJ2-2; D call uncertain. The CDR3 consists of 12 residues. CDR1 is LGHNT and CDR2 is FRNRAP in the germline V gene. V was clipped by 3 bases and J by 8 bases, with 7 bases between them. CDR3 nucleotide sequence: TGTGCTAGTGGTTTAATTTCAGGGGAGCTGTTTTTT. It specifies CASGLISGELFF.

The CDR3 region is CASRDEQGPEQYV. The CDR3 DNA is TGTGCCAGCAGAGATGAACAGGGACCCGAGCAGTACGTC. V and J are TRBV2 and TRBJ2-7, with D perhaps matching TRBD1 (6 bases). The CDR3 has 13 amino acids. The germline gives CDR1 SNHLY, CDR2 FYNNEI. With 6 bases removed from V and 6 bases from J, the gap between germline ends came to 15 bases.

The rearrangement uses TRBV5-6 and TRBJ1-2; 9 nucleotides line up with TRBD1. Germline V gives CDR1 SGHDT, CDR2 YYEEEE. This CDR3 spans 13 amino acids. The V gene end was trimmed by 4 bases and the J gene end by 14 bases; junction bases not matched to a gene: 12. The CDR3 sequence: CASSLTGGGRKTF. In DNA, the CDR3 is TGTGCCAGCAGCCTCACAGGGGGCGGACGGAAAACCTTC.

The CDR3 DNA follows: TGTGCCAGCAGTGCCCGGGGGGAAAAGGATTCACCCCTCCACTTT. It yields the protein CASSARGEKDSPLHF. This chain links TRBV6-5 with TRBJ1-6; TRBD1 might be the D (5 bases). This CDR3 is built from 15 residues. Trimming removed 5 bases at V and 8 bases at J, with 16 bases between. Germline CDR1 and CDR2: MNHEY and SVGAGI.

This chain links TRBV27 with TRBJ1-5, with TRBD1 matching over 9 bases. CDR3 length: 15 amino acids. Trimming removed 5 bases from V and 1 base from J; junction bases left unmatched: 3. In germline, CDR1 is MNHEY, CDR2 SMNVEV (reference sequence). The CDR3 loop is CASSRDRVSNQPQHF. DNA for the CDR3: TGTGCCAGCAGTCGGGACAGGGTAAGCAATCAGCCCCAGCATTTT.

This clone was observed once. The CDR3 region is CSVPVMSSYNEQFF. CDR3 DNA sequence: TGCAGCGTTCCGGTGATGAGCTCCTACAATGAGCAGTTCTTC. V usage is TRBV29-1 and J usage is TRBJ2-1; D is unclear. Between the trimmed V and J ends, which lost 5 bases and 0 bases, there was a span of 11 bases. Germline V gene lookup returns CDR1 SQVTM and CDR2 ANQGSEA. The CDR3 has 14 residues.

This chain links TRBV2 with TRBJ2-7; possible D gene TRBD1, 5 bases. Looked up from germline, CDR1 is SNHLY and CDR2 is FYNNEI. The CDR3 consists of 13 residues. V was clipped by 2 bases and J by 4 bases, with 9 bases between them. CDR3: CASSESGLYEQYV. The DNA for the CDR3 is TGTGCCAGCAGTGAATCAGGGCTGTACGAGCAGTACGTC.

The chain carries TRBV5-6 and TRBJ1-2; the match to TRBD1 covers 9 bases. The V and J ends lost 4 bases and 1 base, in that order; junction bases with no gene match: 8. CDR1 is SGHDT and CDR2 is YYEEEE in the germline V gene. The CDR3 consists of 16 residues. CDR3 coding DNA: TGTGCCAGCAGCATAGACAGGGGGGGTATTAACTATGGCTACACCTTC. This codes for CASSIDRGGINYGYTF.

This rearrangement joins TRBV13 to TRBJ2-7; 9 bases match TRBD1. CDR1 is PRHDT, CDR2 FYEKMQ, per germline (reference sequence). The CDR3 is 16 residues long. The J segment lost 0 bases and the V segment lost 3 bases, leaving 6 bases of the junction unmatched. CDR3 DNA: TGTGCCAGCAGCTTCACCCCGACAGGGGGCTCCTACGAGCAGTACTTC. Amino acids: CASSFTPTGGSYEQYF.

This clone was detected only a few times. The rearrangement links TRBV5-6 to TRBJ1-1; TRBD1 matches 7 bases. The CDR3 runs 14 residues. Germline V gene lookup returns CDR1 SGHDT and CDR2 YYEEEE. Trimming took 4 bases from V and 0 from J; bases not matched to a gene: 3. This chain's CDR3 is CASSPDRVNTEAFF. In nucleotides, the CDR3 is TGTGCCAGCAGCCCTGACAGGGTGAACACTGAAGCTTTCTTT.

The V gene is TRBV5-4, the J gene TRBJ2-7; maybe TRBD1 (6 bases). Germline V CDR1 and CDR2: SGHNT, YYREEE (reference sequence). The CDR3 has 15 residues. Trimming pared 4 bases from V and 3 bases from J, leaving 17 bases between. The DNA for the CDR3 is TGTGCCAGCAGCCTAAACAGACAGGTGGGCTACGAGCAGTACTTC. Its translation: CASSLNRQVGYEQYF.

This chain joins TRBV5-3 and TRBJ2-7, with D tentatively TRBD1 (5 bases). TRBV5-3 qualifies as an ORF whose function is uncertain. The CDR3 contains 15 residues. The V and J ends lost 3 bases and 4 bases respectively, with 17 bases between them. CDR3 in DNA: TGTGCCAGAAGCTCAACACCTGATCAGGGATACGAGCAGTACGTC. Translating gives CARSSTPDQGYEQYV.

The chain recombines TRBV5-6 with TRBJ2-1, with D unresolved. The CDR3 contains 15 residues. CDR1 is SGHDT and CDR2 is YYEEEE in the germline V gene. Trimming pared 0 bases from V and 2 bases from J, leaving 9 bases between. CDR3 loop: CASSLETAPYNEQFF. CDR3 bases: TGTGCCAGCAGCTTGGAGACTGCCCCCTACAATGAGCAGTTCTTC.

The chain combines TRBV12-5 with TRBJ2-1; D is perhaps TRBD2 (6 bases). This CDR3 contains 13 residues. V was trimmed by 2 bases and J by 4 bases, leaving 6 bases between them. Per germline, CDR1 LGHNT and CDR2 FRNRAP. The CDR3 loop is CASGLREYNEQFF. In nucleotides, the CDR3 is TGTGCTAGTGGTTTGCGGGAGTACAATGAGCAGTTCTTC.

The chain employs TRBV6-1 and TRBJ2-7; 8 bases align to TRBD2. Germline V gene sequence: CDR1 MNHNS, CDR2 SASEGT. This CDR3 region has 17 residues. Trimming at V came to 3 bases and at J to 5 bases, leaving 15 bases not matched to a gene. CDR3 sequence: CASSDGRIAGLVHEQYF. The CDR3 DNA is TGTGCCAGCAGTGATGGGCGGATAGCGGGGTTGGTTCACGAGCAGTACTTC.

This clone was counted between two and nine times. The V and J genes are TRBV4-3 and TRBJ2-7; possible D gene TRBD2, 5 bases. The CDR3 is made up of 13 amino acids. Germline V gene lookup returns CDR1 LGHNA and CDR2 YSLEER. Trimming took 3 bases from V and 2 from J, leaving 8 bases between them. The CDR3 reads CASSQDWTYEQYV. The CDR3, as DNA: TGCGCCAGCAGCCAGGACTGGACCTACGAGCAGTACGTC.

This chain's CDR3 is CASSQAVVHEQFF. The CDR3 bases are TGCGCCAGCAGCCAAGCTGTCGTTCATGAGCAGTTCTTC. The chain links TRBV4-1 to TRBJ2-1; no clear D. Germline V gives CDR1 MGHRA, CDR2 YSYEKL. Trimming took off 1 base at V and 8 bases at J, with 9 bases between the two ends. The CDR3 runs to 13 residues.

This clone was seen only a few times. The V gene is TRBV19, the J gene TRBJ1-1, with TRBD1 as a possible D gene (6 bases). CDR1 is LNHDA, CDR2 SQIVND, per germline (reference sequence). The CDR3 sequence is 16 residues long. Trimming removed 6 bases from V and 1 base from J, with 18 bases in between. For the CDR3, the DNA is TGTGCCAGTAGGGCAGGGGCTGACTGGTGGAACACTGAAGCTTTCTTT. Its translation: CASRAGADWWNTEAFF.

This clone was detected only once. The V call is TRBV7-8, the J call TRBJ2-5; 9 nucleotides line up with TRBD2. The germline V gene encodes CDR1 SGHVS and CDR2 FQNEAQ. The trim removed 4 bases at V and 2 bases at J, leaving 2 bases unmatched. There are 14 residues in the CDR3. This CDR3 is CASSSLAGQETQYF. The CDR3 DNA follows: TGTGCCAGCAGCTCTCTAGCGGGACAAGAGACCCAGTACTTC.

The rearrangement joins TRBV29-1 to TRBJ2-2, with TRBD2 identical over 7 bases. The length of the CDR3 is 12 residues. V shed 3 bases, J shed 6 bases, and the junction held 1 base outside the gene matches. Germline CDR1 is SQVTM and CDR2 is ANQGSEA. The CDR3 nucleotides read TGCAGCGTTGAGGGGGGGGCCGGGGAGCTGTTTTTT. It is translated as CSVEGGAGELFF.

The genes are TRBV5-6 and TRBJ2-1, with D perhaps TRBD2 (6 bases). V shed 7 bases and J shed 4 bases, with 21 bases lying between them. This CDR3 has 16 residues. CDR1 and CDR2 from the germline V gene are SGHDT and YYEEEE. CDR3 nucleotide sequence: TGTGCCAGCCGTAACGGAAAGCGACTAGGTTACAATGAGCAGTTCTTC. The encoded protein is CASRNGKRLGYNEQFF.

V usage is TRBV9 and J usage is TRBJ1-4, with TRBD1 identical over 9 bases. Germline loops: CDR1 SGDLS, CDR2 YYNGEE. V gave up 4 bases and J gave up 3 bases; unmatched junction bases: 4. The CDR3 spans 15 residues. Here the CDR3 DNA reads TGTGCCAGCAGCACTACAGGGGGCTCTAATGAAAAACTGTTTTTT. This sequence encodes CASSTTGGSNEKLFF.

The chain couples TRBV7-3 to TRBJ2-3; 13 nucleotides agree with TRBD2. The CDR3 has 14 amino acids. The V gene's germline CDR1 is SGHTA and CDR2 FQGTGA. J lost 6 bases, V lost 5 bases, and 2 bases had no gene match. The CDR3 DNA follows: TGTGCCAGCAGCGTGACTAGCGGGAGGGATACGCAGTATTTT. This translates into CASSVTSGRDTQYF. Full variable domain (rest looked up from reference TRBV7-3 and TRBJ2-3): GAGVSQTPSNKVTEKGKYVELRCDPISGHTALYWYRQSLGQGPEFLIYFQGTGAADDSGLPNDRFFAVRPEGSVSTLKIQRTERGDSAVYLCASSVTSGRDTQYFGPGTRLTVL.